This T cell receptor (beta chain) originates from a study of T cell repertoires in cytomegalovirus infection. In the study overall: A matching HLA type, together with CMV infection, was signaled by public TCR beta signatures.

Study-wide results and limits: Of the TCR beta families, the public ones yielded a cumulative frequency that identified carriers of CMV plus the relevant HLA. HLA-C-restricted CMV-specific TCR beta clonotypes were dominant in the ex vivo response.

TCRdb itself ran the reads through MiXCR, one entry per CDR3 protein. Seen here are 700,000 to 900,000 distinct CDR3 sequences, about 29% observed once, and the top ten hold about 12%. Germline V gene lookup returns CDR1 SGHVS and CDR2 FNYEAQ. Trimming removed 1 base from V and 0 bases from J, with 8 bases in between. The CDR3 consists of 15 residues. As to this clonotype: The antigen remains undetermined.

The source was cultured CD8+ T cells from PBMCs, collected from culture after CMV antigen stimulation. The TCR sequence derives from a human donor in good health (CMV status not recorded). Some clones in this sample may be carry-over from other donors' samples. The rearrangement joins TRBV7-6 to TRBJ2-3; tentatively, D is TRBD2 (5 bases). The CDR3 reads CASSLDERSTDTQYF. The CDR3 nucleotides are TGTGCCAGCAGCTTAGACGAGCGGAGCACAGATACGCAGTATTTT.